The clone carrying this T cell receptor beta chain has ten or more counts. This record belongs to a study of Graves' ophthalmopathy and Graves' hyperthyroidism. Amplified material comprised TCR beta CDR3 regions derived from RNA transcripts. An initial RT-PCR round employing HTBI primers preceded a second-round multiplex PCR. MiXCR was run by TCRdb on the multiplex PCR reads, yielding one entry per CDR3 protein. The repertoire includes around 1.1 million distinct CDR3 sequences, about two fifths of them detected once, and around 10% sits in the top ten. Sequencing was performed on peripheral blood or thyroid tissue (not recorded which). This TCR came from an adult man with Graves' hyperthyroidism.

The CDR3 spells CASSLMGGSFGNTIYF. CDR3 nucleotides: TGTGCCAGCAGCTTAATGGGGGGCTCGTTTGGAAACACCATATATTTT. This chain connects TRBV7-6 to TRBJ1-3, with D perhaps matching TRBD1 (6 bases). CDR1 SGHVS and CDR2 FNYEAQ come from the germline V gene. Trimming took off 2 bases at V and 3 bases at J, with 14 bases between the two ends. The CDR3 contains 16 residues.